Sequencing of this T cell receptor beta chain was carried out in a study of cytomegalovirus exposure and HLA in healthy donors. Study findings and constraints: In vitro experiments confirmed that a few CMV-associated chains were specific for CMV antigens. Presence/absence analyses took donor sequencing depth as roughly uniform.

The germline CDR1 and CDR2 sequences are SGHTA and FQGNSA. This CDR3 has 15 residues. V was pared by 4 bases and J by 4 bases, with 16 bases between. PCR was performed using 60 Vbeta and 13 Jbeta primers. Sequencing was performed with immunoSEQ multiplex PCR; in TCRdb, only in-frame clones are kept and a portion is missing. The sample holds 150,000 to 200,000 clones, about four fifths seen once. Comments on this clone: Its antigen is not identified.

The rearrangement links TRBV7-2 to TRBJ2-5; a weak D match, TRBD2 (6 bases). The receptor's source is a girl aged 10-17 years in good health and CMV-seropositive. The sequenced material came from PBMCs. The CDR3 region has the DNA TGTGCCAGCAGCTCGCGGTCGGGAGCTATAGAGACCCAGTACTTC. It yields the protein CASSSRSGAIETQYF.